Below, 10 T cell receptor beta chains from the same sample are listed, as sequenced in a study of cytomegalovirus exposure and HLA in healthy donors. Vbeta (60) and Jbeta (13) primers were used in the PCR. TCRdb keeps only in-frame clones here, not all; method: immunoSEQ multiplex PCR. The data contain roughly 180,000 clones, around 80% of them singletons. The sequenced sample consisted of PBMCs. These receptors originate from a woman in her thirties in good health and CMV-seronegative.

The V gene is TRBV11-2, the J gene TRBJ2-3; TRBD1 is a possible D gene (6 bases). Trimming took 7 bases from V and 8 from J, leaving 16 bases between them. Germline assignment: CDR1 SGHAT and CDR2 FQNNGV. The CDR3 has 13 amino acids. The CDR3 region has the DNA TGTGCCAGCAATGGGGGCGCCGGAGGTACGCAGTATTTT. Its translation: CASNGGAGGTQYF.

The chain employs TRBV2 and TRBJ1-4; 7 bases match TRBD1. Germline lookup yields CDR1 SNHLY and CDR2 FYNNEI. V lost 6 bases, J lost 8 bases, and 6 bases stayed unmatched. The CDR3 covers 13 residues. The CDR3 DNA sequence: TGTGCCAGCAGGTCAGGGGGTCAGGAAAAACTGTTTTTT. As protein: CASRSGGQEKLFF.

The table lists this clone with a few counts. V gene TRBV15 combines with J gene TRBJ1-1; D not resolved. Trimming took 1 base from V and 11 from J, leaving 14 bases between them. From germline, CDR1 is LNHNV and CDR2 YYDKDF (reference sequence). CDR3 length equals 13 residues. The CDR3 nucleotides are TGTGCCACCAGCAGAGCCCTTTCGGGGAAGGCTTTCTTT. Translating gives CATSRALSGKAFF.

The CDR3 is CASTERTGYQPQHF. The CDR3 DNA is TGTGCCAGCACCGAGCGGACAGGCTACCAGCCCCAGCATTTT. This chain connects TRBV2 to TRBJ1-5; 7 bases are a match to TRBD1. V gave up 7 bases and J gave up 7 bases; unmatched junction bases: 10. The V gene's germline CDR1 is SNHLY and CDR2 FYNNEI. The CDR3 has 14 amino acids.

The chain joins TRBV4-1 to TRBJ2-2; possible D gene TRBD2, 5 bases. V was cut by 0 bases and J by 5 bases, with 19 bases left in between. CDR3 length: 18 residues. Per the germline V gene, CDR1 is MGHRA and CDR2 is YSYEKL. The CDR3 loop reads CASSQDPPGLRTTGELFF. In DNA, the CDR3 is TGCGCCAGCAGCCAAGATCCCCCTGGACTTAGAACGACCGGGGAGCTGTTTTTT.

This sequence joins TRBV18 and TRBJ2-7; TRBD2 is a possible D gene (5 bases). Germline V gene lookup returns CDR1 KGHSH and CDR2 LQKENI. V was trimmed by 3 bases and J by 2 bases, leaving 14 bases between them. There are 15 residues in the CDR3. DNA for the CDR3: TGTGCCAGCTCACCTGGGGAGACGGGCCCCTACGAGCAGTACTTC. Amino acids: CASSPGETGPYEQYF.

J is TRBJ1-2 and V is TRBV5-1, with 7 positions matching TRBD1. This CDR3 has 15 amino acids. Germline-derived CDR1 and CDR2 are SGHRS and YFSETQ. V lost 2 bases, J lost 0 bases, and 4 bases stayed unmatched. The CDR3 nucleotides read TGCGCCAGCAGCTTTATCGACAGGGCTAACTATGGCTACACCTTC. Amino acid sequence: CASSFIDRANYGYTF.

The CDR3 region is CASSWTGVNSPLHF. The DNA for the CDR3 is TGTGCCAGCAGCTGGACAGGGGTAAATTCACCCCTCCACTTT. V usage is TRBV27 and J usage is TRBJ1-6; TRBD1 matches 9 bases. CDR3 length: 14 residues. V lost 6 bases, J lost 7 bases, and 4 bases stayed unmatched. Germline assignment: CDR1 MNHEY and CDR2 SMNVEV (reference sequence).

The chain recombines TRBV5-1 with TRBJ1-1; D ambiguous. The CDR3 loop spans 14 amino acids. Germline-derived CDR1 and CDR2 are SGHRS and YFSETQ. The ends were cut back, 0 bases at V and 7 bases at J, with 13 bases in the middle. The CDR3 loop is CASSLAASSSEAFF. CDR3 coding DNA: TGCGCCAGCAGCTTGGCCGCTTCGTCTAGTGAAGCTTTCTTT.

This chain links TRBV4-3 with TRBJ2-7, with D perhaps TRBD1 (6 bases). V was cut by 1 base and J by 3 bases, with 13 bases left in between. This CDR3 comprises 15 residues. Germline V gives CDR1 LGHNA, CDR2 YSLEER. The CDR3 region is CASSQGTGQLYEQYF. The CDR3 bases are TGCGCCAGCAGCCAAGGGACGGGACAACTCTACGAGCAGTACTTC.